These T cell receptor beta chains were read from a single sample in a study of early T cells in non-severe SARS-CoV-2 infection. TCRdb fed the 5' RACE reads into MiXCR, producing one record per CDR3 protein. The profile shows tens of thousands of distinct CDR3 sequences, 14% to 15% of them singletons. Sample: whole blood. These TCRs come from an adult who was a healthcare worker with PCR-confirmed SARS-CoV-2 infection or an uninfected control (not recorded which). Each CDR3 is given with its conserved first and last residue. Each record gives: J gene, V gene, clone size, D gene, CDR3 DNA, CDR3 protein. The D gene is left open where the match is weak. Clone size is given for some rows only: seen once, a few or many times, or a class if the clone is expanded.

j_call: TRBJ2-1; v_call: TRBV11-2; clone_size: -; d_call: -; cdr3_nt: TGTGCCAGCAGCTTAGTTCGGGGGGCACTGGGCAATGAGCAGTTCTTC; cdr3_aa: CASSLVRGALGNEQFF
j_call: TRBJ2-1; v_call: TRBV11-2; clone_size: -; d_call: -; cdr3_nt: TGTGCCAGCAGCTTAGATCGGCGTAATGAGCAGTTCTTC; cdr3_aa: CASSLDRRNEQFF
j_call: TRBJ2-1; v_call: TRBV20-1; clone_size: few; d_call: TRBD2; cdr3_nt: TGCAGTGCTAGAAAGCGGGAGTCAGGCAATGAGCAGTTCTTC; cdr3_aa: CSARKRESGNEQFF
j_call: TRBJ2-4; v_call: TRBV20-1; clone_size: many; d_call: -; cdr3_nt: TGCAGTGCTAGAGTGTACGGGATACAGTACTTC; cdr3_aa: CSARVYGIQYF
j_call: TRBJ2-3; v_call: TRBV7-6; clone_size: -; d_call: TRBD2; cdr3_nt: TGTGCCAGCAGCTCCACCACCCTGACTAGCGGGAGTTTAGATACGCAGTATTTT; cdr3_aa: CASSSTTLTSGSLDTQYF
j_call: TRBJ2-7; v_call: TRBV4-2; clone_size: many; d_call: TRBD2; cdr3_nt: TGTGCCAGCAGCCAAGCTTTTGTAGCGGGGAGTGTCTACGAGCAGTACTTC; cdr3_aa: CASSQAFVAGSVYEQYF
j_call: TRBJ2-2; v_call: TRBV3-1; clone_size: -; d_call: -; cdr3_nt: TGTGCCAGCAGCCCGGGTAGTGCGGTGACCGGGGAGCTGTTTTTT; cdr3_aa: CASSPGSAVTGELFF
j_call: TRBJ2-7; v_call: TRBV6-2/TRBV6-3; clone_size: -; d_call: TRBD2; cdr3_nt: TGTGCCAGCAATACGGGAGGACCGCGGGAGCAGTACTTC; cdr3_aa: CASNTGGPREQYF
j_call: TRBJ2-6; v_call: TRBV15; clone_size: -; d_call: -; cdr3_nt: TGTGCCACCTTATCCGCTCGGGCCAACGTCCTGACTTTC; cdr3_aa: CATLSARANVLTF
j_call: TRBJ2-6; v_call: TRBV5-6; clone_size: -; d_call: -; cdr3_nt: TGTGCCAGCAGCTTTGTTCTCTCTGGGGCCAACGTCCTGACTTTC; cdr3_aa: CASSFVLSGANVLTF
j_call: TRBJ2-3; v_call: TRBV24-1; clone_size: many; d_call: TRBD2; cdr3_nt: TGTGCCACCAGTGGTGGACTAGCGGGCCCCCCGTTTGGCTCGCAGTATTTT; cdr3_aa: CATSGGLAGPPFGSQYF
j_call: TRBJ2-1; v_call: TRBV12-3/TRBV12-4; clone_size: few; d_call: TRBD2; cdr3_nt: TGTGCCAGCACTCGAGCACGACTAGCGGGAGACAATGAGCAGTTCTTC; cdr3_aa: CASTRARLAGDNEQFF
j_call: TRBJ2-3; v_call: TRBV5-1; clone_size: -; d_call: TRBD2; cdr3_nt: TGCGCCAGCAGCTCACTAGCGGGAGAAACAGATACGCAGTATTTT; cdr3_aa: CASSSLAGETDTQYF